The T cell receptor delta chain described here comes from a study of γδ T cells in repeated Plasmodium falciparum infection. Study as a whole: Age- and gender-matched Australian children served as comparison for malaria-exposed Malian children.

Remarks on this clone: The target antigen is unknown. A single base is all that separates this from a far larger clone, so a read error is likely. Other DNA sequences from this sample encode an identical CDR3 as well.

Vgamma9/Vdelta2+ and Vdelta2-negative gammadelta T cells were flow-sorted from PBMC for bulk sequencing. The CDR3 consists of 20 residues. From germline, CDR1 is TSWWSYY and CDR2 QGS. Study observations and caveats: Compared with Australian children, Malian Vdelta2-negative repertoires seemed more clonal, less diverse, less shared. Repeated controlled infections reportedly drove waves of new clonotype selection in Vdelta2-negative, mostly Vdelta1+, gammadelta repertoires.

Sequencing covered both gamma and delta TCR chains per sample. TCRdb reanalysed the multiplex PCR reads with CATT. The data show 45,000 to 70,000 delta-chain clones, with over 1.5% seen just once and approximately 16% held by the top ten. The receptor's source is a pool of human donors (malaria-infected and uninfected, not separated). Sample: gamma-delta T cells from blood. J is TRDJ1 and V is TRDV1, with 10 bases matching TRDD3. The J gene is absent in TCRdb and was assigned here via DNA matching to germline. The CDR3 reads CALGDESLTGDTRSTDKLIF. The CDR3 DNA reads TGTGCTCTTGGGGATGAGTCACTTACGGGGGATACGCGTAGCACCGACAAACTCATCTTT.